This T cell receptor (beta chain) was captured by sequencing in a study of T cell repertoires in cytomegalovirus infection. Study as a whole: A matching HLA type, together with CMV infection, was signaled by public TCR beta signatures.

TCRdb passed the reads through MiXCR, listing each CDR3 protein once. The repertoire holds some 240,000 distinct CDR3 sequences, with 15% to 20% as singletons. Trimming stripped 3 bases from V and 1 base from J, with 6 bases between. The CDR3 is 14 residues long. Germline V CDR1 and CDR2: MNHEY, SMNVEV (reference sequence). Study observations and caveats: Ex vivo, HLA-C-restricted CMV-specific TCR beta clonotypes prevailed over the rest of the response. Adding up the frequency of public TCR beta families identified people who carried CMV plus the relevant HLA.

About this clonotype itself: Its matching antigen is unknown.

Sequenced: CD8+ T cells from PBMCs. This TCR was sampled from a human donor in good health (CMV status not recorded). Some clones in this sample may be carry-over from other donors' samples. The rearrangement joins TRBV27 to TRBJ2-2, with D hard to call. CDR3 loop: CASSFRQNTGELFF. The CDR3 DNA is TGTGCCAGCAGTTTCCGACAGAACACCGGGGAGCTGTTTTTT.